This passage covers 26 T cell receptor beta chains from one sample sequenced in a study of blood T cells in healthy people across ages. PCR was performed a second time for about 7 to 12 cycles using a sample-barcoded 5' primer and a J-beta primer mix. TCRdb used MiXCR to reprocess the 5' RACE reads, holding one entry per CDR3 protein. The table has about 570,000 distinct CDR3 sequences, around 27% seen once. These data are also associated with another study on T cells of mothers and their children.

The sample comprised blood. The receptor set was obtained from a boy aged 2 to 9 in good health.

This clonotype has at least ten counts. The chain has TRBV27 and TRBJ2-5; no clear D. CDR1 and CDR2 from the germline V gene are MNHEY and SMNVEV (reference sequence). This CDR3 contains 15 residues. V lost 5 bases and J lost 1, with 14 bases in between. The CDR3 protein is CASSQSYTFQETQYF. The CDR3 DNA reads TGTGCCAGCAGTCAATCTTACACCTTCCAAGAGACCCAGTACTTC.

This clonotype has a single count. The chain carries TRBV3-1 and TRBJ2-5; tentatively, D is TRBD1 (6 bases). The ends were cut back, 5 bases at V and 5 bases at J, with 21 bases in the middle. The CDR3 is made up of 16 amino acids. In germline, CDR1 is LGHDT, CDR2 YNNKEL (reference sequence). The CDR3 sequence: CASSTRDTRFWETQYF. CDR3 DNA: TGTGCCAGCAGCACCCGGGACACACGGTTCTGGGAGACCCAGTACTTC.

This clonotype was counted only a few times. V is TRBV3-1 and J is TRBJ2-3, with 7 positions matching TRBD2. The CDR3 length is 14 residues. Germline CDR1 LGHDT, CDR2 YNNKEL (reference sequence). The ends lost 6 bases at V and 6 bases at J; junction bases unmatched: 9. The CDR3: CASSYGLVGDTQYF. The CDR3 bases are TGTGCCAGCAGTTATGGACTAGTGGGGGATACGCAGTATTTT.

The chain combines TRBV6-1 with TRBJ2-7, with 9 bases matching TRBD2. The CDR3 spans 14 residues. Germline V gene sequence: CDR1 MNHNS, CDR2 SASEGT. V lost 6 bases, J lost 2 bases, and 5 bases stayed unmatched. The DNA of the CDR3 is TGTGCCAGCAGATTTAGCGGGGGCACCTACGAGCAGTACTTC. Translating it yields CASRFSGGTYEQYF.

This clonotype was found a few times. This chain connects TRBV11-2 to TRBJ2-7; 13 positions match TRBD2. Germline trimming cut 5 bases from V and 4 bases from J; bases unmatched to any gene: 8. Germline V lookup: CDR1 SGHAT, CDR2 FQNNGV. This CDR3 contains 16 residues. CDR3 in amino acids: CASSPGTSGTFYEQYF. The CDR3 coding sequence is TGTGCCAGCAGCCCGGGGACTAGCGGGACCTTTTACGAGCAGTACTTC.

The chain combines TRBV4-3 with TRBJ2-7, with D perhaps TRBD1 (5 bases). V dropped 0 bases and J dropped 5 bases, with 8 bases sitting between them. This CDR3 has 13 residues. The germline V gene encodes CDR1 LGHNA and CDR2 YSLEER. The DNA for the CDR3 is TGCGCCAGCAGCCAAGACGTAGGGGACGAGCAGTACTTC. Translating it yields CASSQDVGDEQYF.

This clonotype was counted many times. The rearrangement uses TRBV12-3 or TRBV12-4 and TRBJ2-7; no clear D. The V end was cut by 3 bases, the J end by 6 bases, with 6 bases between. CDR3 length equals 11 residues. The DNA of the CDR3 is TGTGCCAGCAGTTTGGACCGCGAGCAGTACTTC. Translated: CASSLDREQYF.

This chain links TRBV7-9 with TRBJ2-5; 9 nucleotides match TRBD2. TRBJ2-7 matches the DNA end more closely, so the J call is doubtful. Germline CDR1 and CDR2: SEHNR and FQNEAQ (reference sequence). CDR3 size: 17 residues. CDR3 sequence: CASSLAPSGGSNYEQYF. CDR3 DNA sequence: TGTGCCAGCAGCTTAGCACCAAGCGGGGGGTCCAACTACGAGCAGTACTTC.

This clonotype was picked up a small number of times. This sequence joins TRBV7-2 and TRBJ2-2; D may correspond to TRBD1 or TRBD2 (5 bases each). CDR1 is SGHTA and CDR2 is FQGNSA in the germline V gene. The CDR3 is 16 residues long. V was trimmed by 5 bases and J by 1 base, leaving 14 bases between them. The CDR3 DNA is TGTGCCAGCAGCCTTGGACGTGGGGGGAACACCGGGGAGCTGTTTTTT. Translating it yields CASSLGRGGNTGELFF.

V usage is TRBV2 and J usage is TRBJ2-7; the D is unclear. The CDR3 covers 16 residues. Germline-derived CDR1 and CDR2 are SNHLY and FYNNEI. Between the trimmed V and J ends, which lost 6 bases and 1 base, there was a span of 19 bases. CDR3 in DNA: TGTGCCAGCAGCCAGATGCCAAGTATCCTTTCCTACGAGCAGTACTTC. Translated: CASSQMPSILSYEQYF.

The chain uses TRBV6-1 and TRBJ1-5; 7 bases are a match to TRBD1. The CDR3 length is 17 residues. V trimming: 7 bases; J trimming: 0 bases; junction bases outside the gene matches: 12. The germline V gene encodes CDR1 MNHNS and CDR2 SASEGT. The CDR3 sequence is CASIMEQGFNSNQPQHF. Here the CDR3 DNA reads TGTGCCAGCATAATGGAACAGGGGTTCAATAGCAATCAGCCCCAGCATTTT.

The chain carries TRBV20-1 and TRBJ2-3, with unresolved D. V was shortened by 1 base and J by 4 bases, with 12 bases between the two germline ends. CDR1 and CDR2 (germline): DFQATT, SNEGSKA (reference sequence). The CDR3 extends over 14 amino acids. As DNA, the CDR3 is TGCAGTGCTAGAGGCCCCTCCCTCGCAGATACGCAGTATTTT. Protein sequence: CSARGPSLADTQYF.

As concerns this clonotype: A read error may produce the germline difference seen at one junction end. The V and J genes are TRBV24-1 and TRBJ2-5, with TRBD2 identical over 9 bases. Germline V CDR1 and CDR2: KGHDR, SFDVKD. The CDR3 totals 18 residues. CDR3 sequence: CATSDPRGLAGPQEAQYF. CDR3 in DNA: TGTGCCACCAGTGACCCGAGGGGGCTAGCGGGACCACAAGAGGCCCAGTACTTC.

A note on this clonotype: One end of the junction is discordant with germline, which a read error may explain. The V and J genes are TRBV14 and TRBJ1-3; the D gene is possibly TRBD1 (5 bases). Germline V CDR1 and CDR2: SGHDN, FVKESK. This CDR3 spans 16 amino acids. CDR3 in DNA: TGTGCCAGCAGCCATCTCGACAGCTTCTCTGGAACCACCATATATTTT. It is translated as CASSHLDSFSGTTIYF.

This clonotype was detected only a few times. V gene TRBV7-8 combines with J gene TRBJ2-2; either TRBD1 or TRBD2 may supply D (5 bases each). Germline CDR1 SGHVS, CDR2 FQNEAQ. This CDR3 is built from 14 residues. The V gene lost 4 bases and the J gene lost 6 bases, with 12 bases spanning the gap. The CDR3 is CASSWGSGSGELFF. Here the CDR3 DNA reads TGTGCCAGCAGCTGGGGGAGTGGCTCCGGGGAGCTGTTTTTT.

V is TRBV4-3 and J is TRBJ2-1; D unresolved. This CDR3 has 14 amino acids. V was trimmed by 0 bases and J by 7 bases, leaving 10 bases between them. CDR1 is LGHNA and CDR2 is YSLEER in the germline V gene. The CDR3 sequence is CASSQDSFGNEQFF. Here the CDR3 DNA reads TGCGCCAGCAGCCAAGATTCTTTTGGGAATGAGCAGTTCTTC.

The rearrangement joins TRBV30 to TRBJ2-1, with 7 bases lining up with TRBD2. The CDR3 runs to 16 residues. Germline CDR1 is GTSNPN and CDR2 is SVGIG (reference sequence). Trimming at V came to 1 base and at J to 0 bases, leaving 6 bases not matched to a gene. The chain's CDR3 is CAWSEWRGSSYNEQFF. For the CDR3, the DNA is TGTGCCTGGAGTGAATGGCGGGGGAGCTCCTACAATGAGCAGTTCTTC.

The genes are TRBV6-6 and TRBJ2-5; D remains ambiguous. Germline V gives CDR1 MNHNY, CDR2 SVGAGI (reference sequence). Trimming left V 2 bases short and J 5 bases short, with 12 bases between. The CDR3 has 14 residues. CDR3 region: CASSYRAFEETQYF. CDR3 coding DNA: TGTGCCAGCAGTTACAGGGCATTCGAGGAGACCCAGTACTTC.

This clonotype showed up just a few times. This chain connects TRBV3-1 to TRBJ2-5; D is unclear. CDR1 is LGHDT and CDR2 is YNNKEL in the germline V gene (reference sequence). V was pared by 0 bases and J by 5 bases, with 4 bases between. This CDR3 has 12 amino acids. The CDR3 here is CASSQELETQYF. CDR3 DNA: TGTGCCAGCAGCCAAGAATTGGAGACCCAGTACTTC.

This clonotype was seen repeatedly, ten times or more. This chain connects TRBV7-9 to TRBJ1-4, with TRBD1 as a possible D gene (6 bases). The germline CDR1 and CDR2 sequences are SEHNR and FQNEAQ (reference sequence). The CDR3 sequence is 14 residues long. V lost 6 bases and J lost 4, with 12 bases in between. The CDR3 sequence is CASSLTGINEKLFF. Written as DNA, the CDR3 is TGTGCCAGCAGTCTCACAGGGATTAATGAAAAACTGTTTTTT.

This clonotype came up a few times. The CDR3 sequence: CASSFGGSKNIQYF. CDR3 nucleotide sequence: TGTGCCAGCAGTTTCGGCGGTAGCAAAAACATTCAGTACTTC. The rearrangement joins TRBV28 to TRBJ2-4; D uncertain. V lost 3 bases and J 3 bases, leaving 9 bases between the germline ends. Germline CDR1 MDHEN, CDR2 SYDVKM. This CDR3 region has 14 residues.

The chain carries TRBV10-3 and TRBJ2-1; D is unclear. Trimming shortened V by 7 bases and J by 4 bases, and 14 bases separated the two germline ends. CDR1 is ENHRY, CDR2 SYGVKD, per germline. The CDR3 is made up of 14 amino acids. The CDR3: CAINQGIGYNEQFF. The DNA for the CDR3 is TGTGCCATCAATCAAGGCATTGGGTACAATGAGCAGTTCTTC.

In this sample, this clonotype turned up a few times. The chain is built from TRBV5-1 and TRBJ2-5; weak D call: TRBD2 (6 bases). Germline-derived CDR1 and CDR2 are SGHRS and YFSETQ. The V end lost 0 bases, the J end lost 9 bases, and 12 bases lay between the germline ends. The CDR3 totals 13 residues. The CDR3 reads CASSLEPSGAQYF. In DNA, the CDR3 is TGCGCCAGCAGCTTGGAGCCCTCGGGGGCCCAGTACTTC. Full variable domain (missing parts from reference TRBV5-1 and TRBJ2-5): KAGVTQTPRYLIKTRGQQVTLSCSPISGHRSVSWYQQTPGQGLQFLFEYFSETQRNKGNFPGRFSGRQFSNSRSEMNVSTLELGDSALYLCASSLEPSGAQYFGPGTRLLVL.

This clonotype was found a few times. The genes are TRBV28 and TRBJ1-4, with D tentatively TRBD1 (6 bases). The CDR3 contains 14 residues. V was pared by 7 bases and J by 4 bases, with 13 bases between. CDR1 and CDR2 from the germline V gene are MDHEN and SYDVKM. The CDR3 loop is CASTRTESNEKLFF. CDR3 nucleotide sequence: TGTGCCAGCACCCGGACAGAGAGTAATGAAAAACTGTTTTTT.

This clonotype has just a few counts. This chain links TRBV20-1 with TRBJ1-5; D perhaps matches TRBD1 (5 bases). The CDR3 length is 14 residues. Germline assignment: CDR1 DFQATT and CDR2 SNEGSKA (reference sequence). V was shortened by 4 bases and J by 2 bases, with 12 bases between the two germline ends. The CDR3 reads CSATQPGGNQPQHF. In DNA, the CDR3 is TGCAGTGCTACCCAACCGGGGGGCAATCAGCCCCAGCATTTT.

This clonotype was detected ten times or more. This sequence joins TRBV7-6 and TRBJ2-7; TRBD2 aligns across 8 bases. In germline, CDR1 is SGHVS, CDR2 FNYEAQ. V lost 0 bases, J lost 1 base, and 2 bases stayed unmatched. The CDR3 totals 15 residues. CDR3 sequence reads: CASSLASGVSYEQYF. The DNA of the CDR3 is TGTGCCAGCAGCTTAGCTAGCGGGGTATCCTACGAGCAGTACTTC.